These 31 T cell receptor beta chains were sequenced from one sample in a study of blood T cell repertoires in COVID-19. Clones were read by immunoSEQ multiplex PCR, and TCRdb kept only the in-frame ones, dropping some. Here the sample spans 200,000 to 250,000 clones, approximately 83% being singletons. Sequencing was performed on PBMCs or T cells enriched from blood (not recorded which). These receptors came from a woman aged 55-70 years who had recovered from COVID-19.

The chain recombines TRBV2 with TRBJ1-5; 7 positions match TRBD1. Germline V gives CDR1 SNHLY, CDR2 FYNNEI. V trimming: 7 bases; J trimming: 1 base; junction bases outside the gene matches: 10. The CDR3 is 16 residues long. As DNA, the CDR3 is TGTGCCAGCACCCTTAGACAGGGACGGAGCAATCAGCCCCAGCATTTT. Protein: CASTLRQGRSNQPQHF.

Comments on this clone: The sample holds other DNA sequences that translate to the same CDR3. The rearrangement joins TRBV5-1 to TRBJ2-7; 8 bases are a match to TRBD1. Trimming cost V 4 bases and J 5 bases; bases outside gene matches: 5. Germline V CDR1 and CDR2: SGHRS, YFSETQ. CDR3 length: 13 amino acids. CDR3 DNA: TGCGCCAGCAGCAATCCGACAGGGGACGAGCAGTACTTC. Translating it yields CASSNPTGDEQYF.

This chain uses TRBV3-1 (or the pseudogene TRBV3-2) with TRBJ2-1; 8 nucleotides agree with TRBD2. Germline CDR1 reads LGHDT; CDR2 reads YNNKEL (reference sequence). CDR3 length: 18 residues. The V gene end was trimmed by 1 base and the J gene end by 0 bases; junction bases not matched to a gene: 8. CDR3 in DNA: TGTGCCAGCAGCCAAGCAGCGGGGGCAAACCCCTCCTACAATGAGCAGTTCTTC. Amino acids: CASSQAAGANPSYNEQFF.

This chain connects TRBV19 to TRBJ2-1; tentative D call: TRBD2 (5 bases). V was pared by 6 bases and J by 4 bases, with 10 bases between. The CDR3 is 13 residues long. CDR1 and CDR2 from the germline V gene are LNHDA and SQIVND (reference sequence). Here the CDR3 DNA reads TGTGCCAGTAGCGAACAGCGGTACAATGAGCAGTTCTTC. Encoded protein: CASSEQRYNEQFF.

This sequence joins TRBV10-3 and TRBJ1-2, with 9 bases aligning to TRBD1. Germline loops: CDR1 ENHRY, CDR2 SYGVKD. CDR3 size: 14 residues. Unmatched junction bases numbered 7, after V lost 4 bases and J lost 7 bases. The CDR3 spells CAISAADRGSGYTF. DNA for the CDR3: TGTGCCATCAGTGCAGCGGACAGGGGATCTGGCTACACCTTC.

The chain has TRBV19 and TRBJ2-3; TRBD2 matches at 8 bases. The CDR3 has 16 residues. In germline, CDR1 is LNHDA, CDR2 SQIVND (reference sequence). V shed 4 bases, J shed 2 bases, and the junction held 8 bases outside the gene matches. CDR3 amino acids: CASSKRTSWDTDTQYF. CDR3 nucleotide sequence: TGTGCCAGTAGTAAAAGGACTAGCTGGGACACAGATACGCAGTATTTT.

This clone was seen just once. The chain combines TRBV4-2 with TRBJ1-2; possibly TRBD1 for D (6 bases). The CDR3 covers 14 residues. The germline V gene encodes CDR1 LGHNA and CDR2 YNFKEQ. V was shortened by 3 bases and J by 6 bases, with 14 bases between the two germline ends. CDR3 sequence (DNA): TGTGCCAGCAGCCAGGGGAGGGGGTGGCATGGCTACACCTTC. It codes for CASSQGRGWHGYTF.

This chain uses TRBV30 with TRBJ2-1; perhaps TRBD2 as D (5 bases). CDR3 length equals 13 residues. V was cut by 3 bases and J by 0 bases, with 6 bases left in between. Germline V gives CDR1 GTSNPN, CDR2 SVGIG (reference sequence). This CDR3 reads CAWSGDSYNEQFF. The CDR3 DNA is TGTGCCTGGAGCGGGGACTCCTACAATGAGCAGTTCTTC.

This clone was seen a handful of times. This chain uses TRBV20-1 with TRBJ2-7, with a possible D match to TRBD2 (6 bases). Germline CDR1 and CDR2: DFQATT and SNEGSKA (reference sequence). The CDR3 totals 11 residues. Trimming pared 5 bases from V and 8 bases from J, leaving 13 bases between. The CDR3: CSAGSGRKQYF. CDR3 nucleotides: TGCAGTGCTGGGAGTGGGAGGAAGCAGTACTTC.

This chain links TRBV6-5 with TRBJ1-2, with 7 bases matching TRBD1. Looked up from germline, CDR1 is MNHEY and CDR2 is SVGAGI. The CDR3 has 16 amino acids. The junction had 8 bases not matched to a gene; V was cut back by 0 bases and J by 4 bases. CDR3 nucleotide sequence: TGTGCCAGCAGTTACTCGATCCCAGGGGGACTCTATGGCTACACCTTC. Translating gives CASSYSIPGGLYGYTF.

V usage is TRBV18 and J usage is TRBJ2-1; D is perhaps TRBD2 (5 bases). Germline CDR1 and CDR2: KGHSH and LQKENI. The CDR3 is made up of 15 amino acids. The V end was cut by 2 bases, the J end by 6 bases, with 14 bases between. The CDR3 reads CASSPTGLSSNEQFF. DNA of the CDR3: TGTGCCAGCTCACCAACGGGATTATCTTCCAATGAGCAGTTCTTC.

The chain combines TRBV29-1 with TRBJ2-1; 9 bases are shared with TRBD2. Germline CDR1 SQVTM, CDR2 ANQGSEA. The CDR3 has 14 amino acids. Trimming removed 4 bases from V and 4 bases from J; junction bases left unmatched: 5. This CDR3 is CSVVRGLAYNEQFF. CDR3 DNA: TGCAGCGTTGTCAGGGGACTAGCTTACAATGAGCAGTTCTTC.

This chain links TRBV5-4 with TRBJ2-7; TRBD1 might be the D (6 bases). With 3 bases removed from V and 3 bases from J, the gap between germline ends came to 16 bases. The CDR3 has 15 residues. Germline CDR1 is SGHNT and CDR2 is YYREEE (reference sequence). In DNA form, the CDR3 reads TGTGCCAGCAGCTCCCAGGACAGTTACAACTACGAGCAGTACTTC. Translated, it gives CASSSQDSYNYEQYF.

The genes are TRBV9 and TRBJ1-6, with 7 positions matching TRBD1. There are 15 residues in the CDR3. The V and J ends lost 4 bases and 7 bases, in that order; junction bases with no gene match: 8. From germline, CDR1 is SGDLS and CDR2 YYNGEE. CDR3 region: CASSHQTGLNSPLHF. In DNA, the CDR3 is TGTGCCAGCAGCCACCAGACAGGGTTGAATTCACCCCTCCACTTT.

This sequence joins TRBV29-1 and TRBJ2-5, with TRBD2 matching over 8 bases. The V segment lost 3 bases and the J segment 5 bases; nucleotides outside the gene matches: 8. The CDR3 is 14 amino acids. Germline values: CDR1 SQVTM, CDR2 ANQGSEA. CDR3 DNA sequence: TGCAGCGTTGAGCTCGCGGGGGGTTGGGAGACCCAGTACTTC. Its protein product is CSVELAGGWETQYF.

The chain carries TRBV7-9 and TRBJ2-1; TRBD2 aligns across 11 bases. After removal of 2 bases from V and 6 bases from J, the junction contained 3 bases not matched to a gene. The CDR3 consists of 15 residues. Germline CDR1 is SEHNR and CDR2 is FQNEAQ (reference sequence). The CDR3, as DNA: TGTGCCAGCAGCTTATTACTAGCGGGAGTCAATGAGCAGTTCTTC. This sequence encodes CASSLLLAGVNEQFF. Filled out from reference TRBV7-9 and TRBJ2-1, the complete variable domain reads DTGVSQNPRHKITKRGQNVTFRCDPISEHNRLYWYRQTLGQGPEFLTYFQNEAQLEKSRLLSDRFSAERPKGSFSTLEIQRTEQGDSAMYLCASSLLLAGVNEQFFGPGTRLTVL.

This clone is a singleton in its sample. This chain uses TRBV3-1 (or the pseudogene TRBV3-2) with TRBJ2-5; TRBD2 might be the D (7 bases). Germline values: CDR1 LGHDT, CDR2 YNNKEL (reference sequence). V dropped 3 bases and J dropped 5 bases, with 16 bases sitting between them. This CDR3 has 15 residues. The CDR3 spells CASSHRRGGPETQYF. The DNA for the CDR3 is TGTGCCAGCAGCCACAGAAGGGGGGGGCCCGAGACCCAGTACTTC.

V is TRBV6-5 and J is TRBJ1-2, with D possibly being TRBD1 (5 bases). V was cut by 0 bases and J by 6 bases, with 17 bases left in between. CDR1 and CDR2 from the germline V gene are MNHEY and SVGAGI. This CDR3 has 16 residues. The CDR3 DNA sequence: TGTGCCAGCAGTTACTCGAATGTATGGGGGGATAATGGCTACACCTTC. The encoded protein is CASSYSNVWGDNGYTF.

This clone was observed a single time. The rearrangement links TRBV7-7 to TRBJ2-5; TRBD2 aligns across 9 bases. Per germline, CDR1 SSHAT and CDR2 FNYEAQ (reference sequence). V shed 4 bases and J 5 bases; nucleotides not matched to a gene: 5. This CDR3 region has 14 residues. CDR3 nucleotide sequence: TGTGCCAGCAGCTACCGTAGCGGGAGTGAGACCCAGTACTTC. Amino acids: CASSYRSGSETQYF.

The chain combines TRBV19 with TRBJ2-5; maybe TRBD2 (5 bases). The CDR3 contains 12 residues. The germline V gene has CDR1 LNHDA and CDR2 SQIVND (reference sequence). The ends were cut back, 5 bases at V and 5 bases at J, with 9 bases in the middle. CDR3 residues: CASSLPGETQYF. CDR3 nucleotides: TGTGCCAGTAGTCTGCCGGGGGAGACCCAGTACTTC.

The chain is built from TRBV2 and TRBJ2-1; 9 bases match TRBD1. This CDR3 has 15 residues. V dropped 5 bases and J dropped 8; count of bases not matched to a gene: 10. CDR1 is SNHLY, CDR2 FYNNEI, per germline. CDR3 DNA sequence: TGTGCCAGCAGTAGCCGGGACAGGGTTATCCATGAGCAGTTCTTC. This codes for CASSSRDRVIHEQFF.

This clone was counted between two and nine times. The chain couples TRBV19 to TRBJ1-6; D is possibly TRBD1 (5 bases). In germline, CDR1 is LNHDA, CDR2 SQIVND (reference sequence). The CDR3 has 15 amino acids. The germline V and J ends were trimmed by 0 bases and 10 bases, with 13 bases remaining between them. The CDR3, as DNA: TGTGCCAGTAGTATAGACCCCCCAGGGTCGTCACCCCTCCACTTT. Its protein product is CASSIDPPGSSPLHF.

CDR3 loop: CASSLGQGPGETQYF. Here the CDR3 DNA reads TGCGCCAGCAGCCTAGGACAGGGTCCGGGAGAGACCCAGTACTTC. The rearrangement joins TRBV5-1 to TRBJ2-5, with TRBD1 identical over 8 bases. Losses at the gene ends were 4 bases for V and 4 bases for J; bases not matched to a gene: 9. CDR1 and CDR2 from the germline V gene are SGHRS and YFSETQ. The CDR3 extends over 15 amino acids.

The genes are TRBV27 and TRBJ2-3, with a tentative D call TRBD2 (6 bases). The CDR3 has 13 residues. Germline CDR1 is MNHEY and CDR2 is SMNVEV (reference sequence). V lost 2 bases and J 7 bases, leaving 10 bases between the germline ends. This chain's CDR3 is CASSLKEGNTQYF. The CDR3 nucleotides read TGTGCCAGCAGTTTAAAGGAGGGTAATACGCAGTATTTT.

CDR3 protein: CASSETRYDRAYGYTF. Written as DNA, the CDR3 is TGTGCCAGCAGTGAAACTAGGTACGACAGGGCCTATGGCTACACCTTC. The V call is TRBV6-1, the J call TRBJ1-2; TRBD1 aligns across 7 bases. The ends lost 2 bases at V and 4 bases at J; junction bases unmatched: 10. The length of the CDR3 is 16 residues. Germline V CDR1 and CDR2: MNHNS, SASEGT.

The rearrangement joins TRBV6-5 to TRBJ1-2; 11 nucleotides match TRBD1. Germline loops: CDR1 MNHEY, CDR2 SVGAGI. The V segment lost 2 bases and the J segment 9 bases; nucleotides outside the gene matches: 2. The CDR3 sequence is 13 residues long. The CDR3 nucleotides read TGTGCCAGCAGTTACCGGGACAGGGGGAGCTACACCTTC. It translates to CASSYRDRGSYTF.

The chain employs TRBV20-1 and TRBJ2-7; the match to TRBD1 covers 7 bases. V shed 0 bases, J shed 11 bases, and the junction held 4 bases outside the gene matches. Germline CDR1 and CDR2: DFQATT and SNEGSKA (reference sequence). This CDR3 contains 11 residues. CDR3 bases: TGCAGTGCTAGAGACCGCGACAGGGAGTACTTC. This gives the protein CSARDRDREYF.

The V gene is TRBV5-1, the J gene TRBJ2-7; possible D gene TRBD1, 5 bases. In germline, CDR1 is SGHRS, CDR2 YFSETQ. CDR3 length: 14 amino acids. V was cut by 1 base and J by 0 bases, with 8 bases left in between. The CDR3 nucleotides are TGCGCCAGCAGCTTGACAGGAAACTCCTACGAGCAGTACTTC. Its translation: CASSLTGNSYEQYF.

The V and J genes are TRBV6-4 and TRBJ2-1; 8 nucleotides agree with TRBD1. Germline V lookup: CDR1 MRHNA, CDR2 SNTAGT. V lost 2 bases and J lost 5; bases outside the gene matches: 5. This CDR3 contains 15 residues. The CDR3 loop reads CASSDGQGGNNEQFF. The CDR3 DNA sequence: TGTGCCAGCAGTGACGGACAGGGCGGTAACAATGAGCAGTTCTTC.

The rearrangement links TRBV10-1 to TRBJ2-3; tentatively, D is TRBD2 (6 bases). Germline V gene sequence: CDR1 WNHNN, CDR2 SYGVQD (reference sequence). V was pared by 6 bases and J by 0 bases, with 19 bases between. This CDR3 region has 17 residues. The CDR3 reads CASRSIRTGESTDTQYF. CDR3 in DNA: TGCGCCAGCAGATCCATTCGGACGGGAGAGAGCACAGATACGCAGTATTTT.

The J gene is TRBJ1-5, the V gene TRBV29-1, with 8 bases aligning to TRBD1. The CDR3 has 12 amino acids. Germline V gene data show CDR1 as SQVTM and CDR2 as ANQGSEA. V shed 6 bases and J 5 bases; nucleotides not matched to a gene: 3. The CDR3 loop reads CSVSTGDQPQHF. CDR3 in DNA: TGCAGCGTATCGACAGGGGATCAGCCCCAGCATTTT.